A selection of T cell receptor beta chains follows, all from one sample in a study of tumor-infiltrating lymphocytes in oesophageal squamous cell carcinoma. TCRdb re-called the PCR reads through MiXCR, storing one row per CDR3 protein. The data show about 24,000 distinct CDR3 sequences, around 40% seen once. The sample taken for sequencing was esophageal tumor tissue. The receptors come from a male donor with esophageal squamous cell carcinoma. CDR3s include the opening cysteine and the closing phenylalanine or tryptophan. The order of the fields is D gene, J gene, V gene, clone size, CDR3 protein, CDR3 DNA. The D gene is left open where the match is weak. Clone size is not always given. Where it is, it says once, few, many or a class for expanded clones.

D gene: TRBD2
J gene: TRBJ2-1
V gene: TRBV7-2
clone size: few
CDR3 protein: CASSLVGAGGRNEQFF
CDR3 DNA: TGTGCCAGCAGCTTAGTCGGAGCGGGAGGAAGGAATGAGCAGTTCTTC

D gene: TRBD1
J gene: TRBJ2-5
V gene: TRBV12-3/TRBV12-4
clone size: NA
CDR3 protein: CASTRRGQGGETQYF
CDR3 DNA: TGTGCCAGCACCCGACGGGGACAGGGAGGTGAGACCCAGTACTTC

D gene: NA
J gene: TRBJ2-6
V gene: TRBV11-3
clone size: many
CDR3 protein: CASSLGQGVWLHLRF
CDR3 DNA: NA

D gene: NA
J gene: TRBJ2-1
V gene: TRBV6-6
clone size: NA
CDR3 protein: CASSSPLEEQFF
CDR3 DNA: TGTGCCAGCAGTTCCCCCTTGGAAGAGCAGTTCTTC

D gene: NA
J gene: TRBJ2-7
V gene: TRBV7-3
clone size: NA
CDR3 protein: CASSPQDEQYF
CDR3 DNA: TGTGCCAGCAGCCCCCAGGACGAGCAGTACTTC

D gene: NA
J gene: TRBJ2-1
V gene: TRBV7-3
clone size: NA
CDR3 protein: CASSLKGYGWDNEQFF
CDR3 DNA: TGTGCCAGCAGCTTAAAGGGGTACGGGTGGGACAATGAGCAGTTCTTC

D gene: NA
J gene: TRBJ2-3
V gene: TRBV23-1
clone size: few
CDR3 protein: CASSQEVITDTQYF
CDR3 DNA: TGCGCCAGCAGTCAAGAGGTTATCACAGATACGCAGTATTTT

D gene: NA
J gene: TRBJ2-2
V gene: TRBV3-1
clone size: NA
CDR3 protein: CASSQGGGTGELFF
CDR3 DNA: TGTGCCAGCAGCCAAGGAGGTGGGACCGGGGAGCTGTTTTTT

D gene: NA
J gene: TRBJ2-1
V gene: TRBV5-1
clone size: many
CDR3 protein: CASSGDNHNEQFF
CDR3 DNA: TGCGCCAGCAGCGGGGACAACCACAATGAGCAGTTCTTC

D gene: TRBD1
J gene: TRBJ1-3
V gene: TRBV19
clone size: NA
CDR3 protein: CASSPVGGGGGNTIYF
CDR3 DNA: TGTGCCAGTAGCCCGGTAGGAGGGGGCGGTGGAAACACCATATATTTT

D gene: TRBD2
J gene: TRBJ2-1
V gene: TRBV28
clone size: many
CDR3 protein: CASRGTSGGKSYNEQFF
CDR3 DNA: TGTGCCAGCAGAGGGACTAGCGGGGGGAAGTCCTACAATGAGCAGTTCTTC